These 16 T cell receptor beta chains were sequenced from one sample in a study of blood T cells in healthy people across ages. A sample-barcoded 5' primer and a J-beta primer mix were used in a second PCR of roughly 6 to 11 cycles. MiXCR, run by TCRdb on the 5' RACE reads, gives a single entry per CDR3 protein. The table lists fewer than 800,000 distinct CDR3 sequences, 20% to 30% of them singletons. This sample also belongs to another study, concerning T cells of mothers and their children.

Material: blood. These receptor sequences come from a boy younger than 18 in good health.

This clonotype came up a few times. V and J are TRBV9 and TRBJ1-4, with 9 bases identical to TRBD1. The CDR3 contains 15 residues. CDR1 and CDR2 (germline): SGDLS, YYNGEE. The junction had 8 bases not matched to a gene; V was cut back by 3 bases and J by 8 bases. The DNA of the CDR3 is TGTGCCAGCAGCGGCGGACAGGGGATAGTCGAAAAACTGTTTTTT. Protein sequence: CASSGGQGIVEKLFF.

This clonotype turned up a few times. This chain's CDR3 is CASSLGVGNIQYF. CDR3 bases: TGTGCCAGCAGCTTGGGGGTAGGGAACATTCAGTACTTC. The chain carries TRBV5-8 and TRBJ2-4; D is unclear. The V gene lost 0 bases and the J gene lost 7 bases, with 8 bases spanning the gap. Germline loops: CDR1 SGHTS, CDR2 YDEGEE. The CDR3 runs to 13 residues.

The rearrangement links TRBV27 to TRBJ2-1; TRBD1 matches at 7 bases. V lost 0 bases, J lost 7 bases, and 6 bases stayed unmatched. CDR1 is MNHEY, CDR2 SMNVEV, per germline (reference sequence). This CDR3 has 15 residues. The DNA for the CDR3 is TGTGCCAGCAGTTTATCTCCCAGGGGGATTAATGAGCAGTTCTTC. Encoded protein: CASSLSPRGINEQFF.

The rearrangement joins TRBV5-5 to TRBJ2-1, with D uncertain. This CDR3 contains 15 residues. The V end lost 0 bases, the J end lost 0 bases, and 7 bases lay between the germline ends. Germline V gene data show CDR1 as SGHKS and CDR2 as YYEKEE (reference sequence). CDR3 sequence (DNA): TGTGCCAGCAGCTTGGATGTAAGCTCCTACAATGAGCAGTTCTTC. This gives the protein CASSLDVSSYNEQFF.

In this sample, this clonotype turned up a few times. CDR3 nucleotide sequence: TGTGCCAGCAGTATGAAAGCGGGAGGGGGCCAAGAGACCCAGTACTTC. It is translated as CASSMKAGGGQETQYF. The chain joins TRBV12-3 or TRBV12-4 to TRBJ2-5; 10 nucleotides agree with TRBD2. The CDR3 runs to 16 residues. Losses at the gene ends were 5 bases for V and 1 base for J; bases not matched to a gene: 7.

The chain links TRBV18 to TRBJ2-5, with TRBD2 matching over 7 bases. Near its end, the DNA agrees better with TRBJ2-1, so the J call may be wrong. CDR1 KGHSH and CDR2 LQKENI come from the germline V gene. The CDR3 spans 15 residues. This CDR3 is CASSLAGDGTNEQFF. CDR3 DNA: TGTGCCAGCTCGCTGGCGGGAGACGGCACCAATGAGCAGTTCTTC.

This clonotype has just a few counts. The chain is built from TRBV6-6 and TRBJ2-1, with D uncertain. CDR1 and CDR2 (germline): MNHNY, SVGAGI (reference sequence). The CDR3 has 15 amino acids. V lost 6 bases, J lost 0 bases, and 12 bases lay in between. The CDR3 DNA reads TGTGCCAGCAGCTTATTAACCTCCTCCTACAATGAGCAGTTCTTC. It is translated as CASSLLTSSYNEQFF.

This clonotype was seen a few times. The DNA is omitted, as the CDR3 cannot be located on it reliably, and the CDR3 follows TCRdb's listing. The chain couples TRBV7-2 to TRBJ2-5; the DNA was not used to check the table's D call, TRBD1. CDR1 and CDR2 from the germline V gene are SGHTA and FQGNSA. The CDR3 length is 14 residues, termini included. Here the CDR3 reads CASTWGAGIETRYF.

The chain employs TRBV7-2 and TRBJ2-5, with TRBD1 matching 7 bases. The V gene's germline CDR1 is SGHTA and CDR2 FQGNSA. The V segment lost 5 bases and the J segment 7 bases; nucleotides outside the gene matches: 10. The CDR3 has 14 residues. The chain's CDR3 is CASSRDRVKGTQYF. The CDR3 DNA reads as TGTGCCAGCAGCAGAGACAGGGTGAAGGGGACCCAGTACTTC.

The genes are TRBV7-4 and TRBJ2-5; 9 positions agree with TRBD2. Germline V gene data show CDR1 as SGHVT and CDR2 as SQSDAQ. Unmatched junction bases numbered 15, after V lost 3 bases and J lost 7 bases. There are 17 residues in the CDR3. The CDR3 DNA is TGTGCCAGCAGCTTGGTGCCCTCGGGACTAGCTCTAGGGACCCAGTACTTC. It specifies CASSLVPSGLALGTQYF.

This chain uses TRBV29-1 with TRBJ1-2; 7 bases agree with TRBD1. Germline V lookup: CDR1 SQVTM, CDR2 ANQGSEA. This CDR3 contains 11 residues. Trimming at V came to 5 bases and at J to 5 bases, leaving 2 bases not matched to a gene. CDR3 sequence reads: CSVLTGYGYTF. For the CDR3, the DNA is TGCAGCGTTTTGACAGGGTATGGCTACACCTTC.

V usage is TRBV6-2 or TRBV6-3 and J usage is TRBJ2-5; 10 bases agree with TRBD1. Germline loops: CDR1 MNHEY, CDR2 SVGEGT. Losses at the gene ends were 2 bases for V and 5 bases for J; bases not matched to a gene: 5. The CDR3 spans 15 residues. CDR3 residues: CASSYRGTGAETQYF. Written as DNA, the CDR3 is TGTGCCAGCAGTTACCGGGGGACAGGGGCGGAGACCCAGTACTTC.

This clonotype was seen only a few times. J is TRBJ1-2 and V is TRBV29-1; tentatively, D is TRBD1 (5 bases). The V gene's germline CDR1 is SQVTM and CDR2 ANQGSEA. V was shortened by 6 bases and J by 4 bases, with 21 bases between the two germline ends. CDR3 length: 15 residues. Here the CDR3 reads CSVTDERGGIYGYTF. The DNA of the CDR3 is TGCAGCGTGACTGATGAGAGGGGAGGGATCTATGGCTACACCTTC.

V and J are TRBV5-1 and TRBJ1-1, with a possible D match to TRBD1 (5 bases). The CDR3 is made up of 15 amino acids. The germline gives CDR1 SGHRS, CDR2 YFSETQ. V shed 4 bases and J shed 7 bases, with 20 bases lying between them. CDR3 DNA: TGCGCCAGCAGCCGGAGGGCCTCTGGGACTTATGAAGCTTTCTTT. It translates to CASSRRASGTYEAFF.

This clonotype was seen a few times. The V call is TRBV3-1, the J call TRBJ2-5; 10 nucleotides match TRBD2. This CDR3 contains 18 residues. Germline V gene lookup returns CDR1 LGHDT and CDR2 YNNKEL (reference sequence). J gave up 5 bases and V 4 bases, and 16 bases lay outside the gene matches. In DNA, the CDR3 is TGTGCCAGCAGCCTTCTGCCCCAGCTAGCGGGAGTACAGGAGACCCAGTACTTC. Its translation: CASSLLPQLAGVQETQYF.

The gene calls are TRBV7-2 and TRBJ1-4; 8 bases line up with TRBD1. V shed 5 bases, J shed 0 bases, and the junction held 5 bases outside the gene matches. CDR1 and CDR2 (germline): SGHTA, FQGNSA. CDR3 size: 16 residues. The CDR3 here is CASSPQTGATNEKLFF. CDR3 DNA sequence: TGTGCCAGCAGCCCCCAGACAGGGGCAACTAATGAAAAACTGTTTTTT.